This T cell receptor (beta chain) was captured by sequencing in a study of cytomegalovirus exposure and HLA in healthy donors. The study, taken as a whole, reports: High specificity and sensitivity for cytomegalovirus status were reported for the classifier. The study labeled around 160 TCR beta chains cytomegalovirus-associated.

As for this clone: The antigen is unknown.

Per germline, CDR1 SEHNR and CDR2 FQNEAQ (reference sequence). This CDR3 contains 15 residues. The J segment lost 0 bases and the V segment lost 5 bases, leaving 3 bases of the junction unmatched. The method was immunoSEQ multiplex PCR; TCRdb's version includes in-frame clones alone and lacks a portion of them. The data hold about 220,000 clones, with 75% to 95% observed a single time. The source is a woman aged 18-29 years in good health and CMV-seronegative. The chain employs TRBV7-9 and TRBJ2-2, with 7 nucleotides matching TRBD1. Sample: PBMCs. The CDR3 DNA reads TGTGCCAGCAGCCTGGGACAGCCGAACACCGGGGAGCTGTTTTTT. Translation gives CASSLGQPNTGELFF.